This T cell receptor beta chain comes out of a study of T cells in narcolepsy. Turning to the study itself: Healthy controls were enrolled alongside patients with narcolepsy type 1 or type 2. Regarding the study as a whole: HCRT-specific and TRIB2-specific autoreactive clonotypes appeared among same-patient CSF and blood CD4+ clonotypes. Autoreactive clonotypes reportedly recurred in blood of same and different patients, not controls. Autoreactive clone sequences were missing from some blood memory CD4+ repertoires.

Trimming removed 8 bases at V and 5 bases at J, with 16 bases between. The CDR3 extends over 14 amino acids. The germline gives CDR1 SNHLY, CDR2 FYNNEI. This table comes from immunoSEQ multiplex PCR, and its TCRdb copy is limited to in-frame clones, with some not included. There are 25,000 to 35,000 clones in the sample; approximately 86% occur only once, and roughly 1.1% lies in the top ten. Details on this clone: What it recognizes is unknown.

Sequenced material: CD45RA- memory CD4+ T cells from PBMCs. The source of this sequence is a human donor with narcolepsy. The gene calls are TRBV2 and TRBJ1-5; D unclear. The CDR3 loop is CASRMSWGDQPQHF. DNA for the CDR3: TGTGCCAGCCGTATGTCGTGGGGTGATCAGCCCCAGCATTTT.